Each of the 15 T cell receptor beta chains below was sequenced from the same sample in a study of cytomegalovirus exposure and HLA in healthy donors. Primers: 60 Vbeta forward and 13 Jbeta reverse. The method was immunoSEQ multiplex PCR; TCRdb's version includes in-frame clones alone and lacks a portion of them. This repertoire shows some 160,000 clones, about 82% found once; its top ten account for roughly 4%. The specimen was PBMCs. These receptor sequences come from a woman aged 40 to 55 in good health and CMV-seropositive.

The DNA for the CDR3 is TGTGCCAGCTCACGAGGGGCTAGCGGGGTAGGCGAGCAGTACTTC. Translating gives CASSRGASGVGEQYF. The chain carries TRBV18 and TRBJ2-7, with 9 bases fitting TRBD2. CDR1 and CDR2 from the germline V gene are KGHSH and LQKENI. V gave up 4 bases and J gave up 6 bases; unmatched junction bases: 10. The CDR3 runs 15 residues.

V and J are TRBV15 and TRBJ1-4; D gene uncertain. The CDR3 runs 14 residues. V lost 1 base and J lost 8, with 11 bases in between. Germline CDR1 is LNHNV and CDR2 is YYDKDF (reference sequence). DNA for the CDR3: TGTGCCACCAGCAGAGGGGCCCTTCGGGAAAAACTGTTTTTT. This codes for CATSRGALREKLFF.

V usage is TRBV5-1 and J usage is TRBJ1-4; a weak D match, TRBD1 (5 bases). The V end lost 5 bases, the J end lost 8 bases, and 16 bases lay between the germline ends. Germline V gene sequence: CDR1 SGHRS, CDR2 YFSETQ. CDR3 size: 14 residues. The CDR3 loop reads CASRGEGIREKLFF. CDR3 DNA: TGCGCCAGCAGAGGGGAAGGAATTCGAGAAAAACTGTTTTTT.

The chain uses TRBV9 and TRBJ1-1; tentatively, D is TRBD1 (6 bases). V was shortened by 0 bases and J by 0 bases, with 9 bases between the two germline ends. CDR1 and CDR2 from the germline V gene are SGDLS and YYNGEE. The CDR3 consists of 15 residues. The CDR3 nucleotides are TGTGCCAGCAGCGTAGGGGCAGGGGTGAACACTGAAGCTTTCTTT. It encodes CASSVGAGVNTEAFF.

This clone was recorded only once. This chain connects TRBV25-1 to TRBJ2-1, with 8 positions matching TRBD2. Germline lookup yields CDR1 MGHDK and CDR2 SYGVNS. The CDR3 spans 15 residues. J was trimmed by 5 bases and V by 6 bases; bases with no gene match: 9. Written as DNA, the CDR3 is TGTGCCAGCAGCCTCGGGAGGGGAGGAAACAATGAGCAGTTCTTC. Protein sequence: CASSLGRGGNNEQFF.

The chain links TRBV18 to TRBJ2-5; TRBD2 matches 7 bases. Germline V gives CDR1 KGHSH, CDR2 LQKENI. The CDR3 totals 16 residues. V gave up 2 bases and J gave up 7 bases; unmatched junction bases: 13. The CDR3 DNA sequence: TGTGCCAGCTCACCATTAGCGGGCCTCCCTGAGGGGACCCAGTACTTC. It yields the protein CASSPLAGLPEGTQYF.

The V call is TRBV5-1, the J call TRBJ2-5, with D possibly matching TRBD1 (5 bases). This CDR3 comprises 15 residues. V was shortened by 3 bases and J by 1 base, with 13 bases between the two germline ends. Germline assignment: CDR1 SGHRS and CDR2 YFSETQ. CDR3 in DNA: TGCGCCAGCAGCTGGGAAGACAGTACCCAAGAGACCCAGTACTTC. Translated, it gives CASSWEDSTQETQYF. Filled out from reference TRBV5-1 and TRBJ2-5, the complete variable domain reads KAGVTQTPRYLIKTRGQQVTLSCSPISGHRSVSWYQQTPGQGLQFLFEYFSETQRNKGNFPGRFSGRQFSNSRSEMNVSTLELGDSALYLCASSWEDSTQETQYFGPGTRLLVL.

The J gene is TRBJ2-1, the V gene TRBV2; D perhaps matches TRBD2 (6 bases). V was shortened by 4 bases and J by 2 bases, with 6 bases between the two germline ends. Germline V gene lookup returns CDR1 SNHLY and CDR2 FYNNEI. The CDR3 has 13 residues. CDR3 in DNA: TGTGCCAGCAGTGGCGGGACCTACAATGAGCAGTTCTTC. Encoded protein: CASSGGTYNEQFF.

CDR3 sequence reads: CSANPTAYEQYF. CDR3 coding DNA: TGCAGCGCCAACCCCACAGCCTACGAGCAGTACTTC. The V call is TRBV29-1, the J call TRBJ2-5; D gene ambiguous. The J call may be incorrect, as the DNA end agrees better with TRBJ2-7. The CDR3 covers 12 residues. Germline V gene data show CDR1 as SQVTM and CDR2 as ANQGSEA.

With respect to this clone: A junction boundary mismatches the germline segment, possibly from a read error. The chain combines TRBV7-9 with TRBJ1-1; no reliable D call. CDR1 is SEHNR and CDR2 is FQNEAQ in the germline V gene (reference sequence). The CDR3 contains 17 residues. DNA for the CDR3: TGTTCCAGCAGCTTAGTCGGGAGGACCGGGGTGAACACTGAAGCTTTCTTT. Residues: CSSSLVGRTGVNTEAFF.

CDR3 region: CASSSQTGLNTEAFF. CDR3 in DNA: TGTGCCAGCAGCTCTCAGACAGGGCTGAACACTGAAGCTTTCTTT. V is TRBV7-6 and J is TRBJ1-1; 7 nucleotides match TRBD1. Per germline, CDR1 SGHVS and CDR2 FNYEAQ. The CDR3 has 15 residues. Trimming cost V 4 bases and J 0 bases; bases outside gene matches: 5.

The V call is TRBV11-2, the J call TRBJ2-1; TRBD2 agrees at 10 bases. The CDR3 extends over 15 amino acids. Germline trimming cut 2 bases from V and 3 bases from J; bases unmatched to any gene: 1. Germline assignment: CDR1 SGHAT and CDR2 FQNNGV. The CDR3 sequence is CASSLTSGVYNEQFF. The CDR3 nucleotides are TGTGCCAGCAGCTTAACTAGCGGGGTCTACAATGAGCAGTTCTTC. The full variable domain, with the rest looked up from reference TRBV11-2 and TRBJ2-1, is EAGVAQSPRYKIIEKRQSVAFWCNPISGHATLYWYQQILGQGPKLLIQFQNNGVVDDSQLPKDRFSAERLKGVDSTLKIQPAKLEDSAVYLCASSLTSGVYNEQFFGPGTRLTVL.

This chain connects TRBV5-4 to TRBJ2-7, with a weak D call TRBD2 (5 bases). V lost 0 bases and J lost 7, with 11 bases in between. CDR3 length: 13 amino acids. From germline, CDR1 is SGHNT and CDR2 YYREEE (reference sequence). DNA for the CDR3: TGTGCCAGCAGCTTGGTCGGGGTGAATGAGCAGTACTTC. This codes for CASSLVGVNEQYF. The whole variable domain, remainder taken from reference TRBV5-4 and TRBJ2-7, is ETGVTQSPTHLIKTRGQQVTLRCSSQSGHNTVSWYQQALGQGPQFIFQYYREEENGRGNFPPRFSGLQFPNYSSELNVNALELDDSALYLCASSLVGVNEQYFGPGTRLTVT.

The J gene is TRBJ1-2, the V gene TRBV28; D may be TRBD1 (6 bases). CDR3 size: 13 residues. The V gene's germline CDR1 is MDHEN and CDR2 SYDVKM. With 4 bases removed from V and 7 bases from J, the gap between germline ends came to 13 bases. CDR3 sequence reads: CASSYFVGAGYTF. CDR3 DNA sequence: TGTGCCAGCAGTTACTTTGTGGGGGCTGGCTACACCTTC.

The chain is built from TRBV6-5 and TRBJ2-5; TRBD1 agrees at 7 bases. J was trimmed by 10 bases and V by 6 bases; bases with no gene match: 11. The CDR3 length is 13 residues. The germline CDR1 and CDR2 sequences are MNHEY and SVGAGI. This chain's CDR3 is CASSERQGSSQYF. DNA for the CDR3: TGTGCCAGCAGCGAACGACAGGGCAGCAGCCAGTACTTC.